A single TCR beta chain is shown here with its context. One junction end disagrees with the germline gene, perhaps due to a read error. The entry originates in a study of T cell changes during pregnancy in multiple sclerosis. Germline loops: CDR1 GTSNPN, CDR2 SVGIG (reference sequence). The CDR3 runs 13 residues. TCRdb keeps only in-frame clones here, not all; method: immunoSEQ multiplex PCR. The repertoire holds tens of thousands of clones, around 94% seen once, with about 2% in the top ten. This TCR was recovered from a female donor in good health, enrolled as a control in a pregnancy study. The chain carries TRBV30 and TRBJ2-7, with D tentatively TRBD1 (5 bases). The input for sequencing was peripheral blood, taken in the third trimester of pregnancy. DNA of the CDR3: TGTGCCTGGAGTGGACAGTCCCACTTGTTTCCCAACTTC. This encodes CAWSGQSHLFPNF. Complete variable domain (other parts from reference TRBV30 and TRBJ2-7): SQTIHQWPATLVQPVGSPLSLECTVEGTSNPNLYWYRQAAGRGLQLLFYSVGIGQISSEVPQNLSASRPQDRQFILSSKKLLLSDSGFYLCAWSGQSHLFPNFGPGTRLTVT.